The 6 T cell receptor beta chains in this list originate from one sample, sequenced in a study of blood T cell repertoires in COVID-19. Some clones are missing from TCRdb's copy, which holds only in-frame ones; the method was immunoSEQ multiplex PCR. The profile shows about 100,000 clones, almost 90% of them singletons. Sequences were obtained from peripheral blood. These receptor sequences come from a human donor in a cohort sampled during active COVID-19.

In this sample, this clone turned up once. The rearrangement joins TRBV28 to TRBJ1-6; D remains ambiguous. CDR1 MDHEN and CDR2 SYDVKM come from the germline V gene. The germline V and J ends were trimmed by 1 base and 9 bases, with 4 bases remaining between them. The CDR3 is made up of 12 amino acids. The CDR3 here is CASSLSPSPLHF. DNA of the CDR3: TGTGCCAGCAGTTTATCTCCTTCACCCCTCCACTTT. The whole variable domain, filled in from reference TRBV28 and TRBJ1-6, reads DVKVTQSSRYLVKRTGEKVFLECVQDMDHENMFWYRQDPGLGLRLIYFSYDVKMKEKGDIPEGYSVSREKKERFSLILESASTNQTSMYLCASSLSPSPLHFGNGTRLTVT.

J is TRBJ2-7 and V is TRBV6-5; 7 bases match TRBD1. Germline V gene sequence: CDR1 MNHEY, CDR2 SVGAGI. The junction had 5 bases not matched to a gene; V was cut back by 2 bases and J by 4 bases. The CDR3 spans 14 residues. CDR3 DNA: TGTGCCAGCAGTTACGGTCAGGGGGTTTACGAGCAGTACTTC. The encoded protein is CASSYGQGVYEQYF.

The chain carries TRBV18 and TRBJ2-5; the D gene is possibly TRBD1 (6 bases). V lost 4 bases and J lost 2, with 14 bases in between. CDR3 length: 15 amino acids. Per the germline V gene, CDR1 is KGHSH and CDR2 is LQKENI. The DNA of the CDR3 is TGTGCCAGCTCACGCTATCAAACAGGGCAAGAGACCCAGTACTTC. As protein: CASSRYQTGQETQYF.

The chain carries TRBV28 and TRBJ2-7, with 7 bases identical to TRBD1. Per the germline V gene, CDR1 is MDHEN and CDR2 is SYDVKM. The V gene end was trimmed by 6 bases and the J gene end by 4 bases; junction bases not matched to a gene: 6. The CDR3 consists of 13 residues. CDR3 bases: TGTGCCAGCAGGAAAACAGGGGAATACGAGCAGTACTTC. Encoded protein: CASRKTGEYEQYF. Supplemented by reference TRBV28 and TRBJ2-7, the full variable domain reads DVKVTQSSRYLVKRTGEKVFLECVQDMDHENMFWYRQDPGLGLRLIYFSYDVKMKEKGDIPEGYSVSREKKERFSLILESASTNQTSMYLCASRKTGEYEQYFGPGTRLTVT.

The chain uses TRBV5-1 and TRBJ2-5; tentative D call: TRBD2 (5 bases). CDR3 length: 15 residues. Trimming removed 3 bases at V and 2 bases at J, with 14 bases between. Per germline, CDR1 SGHRS and CDR2 YFSETQ. CDR3 sequence reads: CASSYGQAAQETQYF. The CDR3 DNA follows: TGCGCCAGCAGCTACGGCCAAGCGGCACAAGAGACCCAGTACTTC. The whole variable domain, filled in from reference TRBV5-1 and TRBJ2-5, reads KAGVTQTPRYLIKTRGQQVTLSCSPISGHRSVSWYQQTPGQGLQFLFEYFSETQRNKGNFPGRFSGRQFSNSRSEMNVSTLELGDSALYLCASSYGQAAQETQYFGPGTRLLVL.

This chain joins TRBV6-6 and TRBJ2-5, with 7 positions matching TRBD1. Germline-derived CDR1 and CDR2 are MNHNY and SVGAGI (reference sequence). V shed 5 bases, J shed 3 bases, and the junction held 15 bases outside the gene matches. The CDR3 consists of 17 residues. The CDR3 nucleotides read TGTGCCAGCAGTCCTGGTTTGAGGGGGCAGGGAAAAGAGACCCAGTACTTC. It yields the protein CASSPGLRGQGKETQYF.